The clone carrying this TCR beta chain was counted ten times or more. The antigen is not known. The CDR3 runs to 15 residues. Germline values: CDR1 LNHNV, CDR2 YYDKDF (reference sequence). The ends were cut back, 1 base at V and 0 bases at J, with 10 bases in the middle. These data come from a study of neurological immune-mediated disorders. General study points: When the repertoires were sorted by phylogenetic grouping, those of 18 of 34 multiple sclerosis patients ended up in one related-CDR3 cluster, a possible signature. No CDR3 amino acid sequences recurred among expanded clones across subjects, suggesting private repertoires in all groups.

It was by 5'RACE with 10-nucleotide random UMIs that the cDNA was made. TCRdb ran MiXCR on the 5' RACE reads and lists one entry per CDR3 protein. The table shows tens of thousands of distinct CDR3 sequences, with under 5% occurring only once. Libraries from sorted cells used around 1 million T cells (CD4+ or CD8+). The V gene is TRBV15, the J gene TRBJ2-7, with D possibly matching TRBD2 (6 bases). This receptor was identified in a woman between 40 and 50 years old with multiple sclerosis. The sequenced material came from CD4+ T cells from blood. Written as DNA, the CDR3 is TGTGCCACCAGCAGAGGGGGGGATGGCTCCTACGAGCAGTACTTC. It specifies CATSRGGDGSYEQYF.